This T cell receptor (beta chain) derives from a study of early T cells in non-severe SARS-CoV-2 infection. For this clonotype: The antigen is not known.

Individual cDNA molecules carried attached unique molecular identifiers. Each CDR3 protein is one row after TCRdb ran MiXCR on the 5' RACE reads. The sample gives about 110,000 distinct CDR3 sequences, over 10% of which show up once; around 3% is in the top ten. Study-wide results and caveats: VDJdb matching skewed toward anti-spike CD8 responses, missing private and CD4 specificities.

CDR3 length: 17 residues. V was clipped by 2 bases and J by 0 bases; unmatched bases: 7. Germline V gives CDR1 DFQATT, CDR2 SNEGSKA (reference sequence). What was sequenced was whole blood. The gene calls are TRBV20-1 and TRBJ1-6; 7 bases are a match to TRBD1. This sequence originates from an adult who was a healthcare worker with PCR-confirmed SARS-CoV-2 infection or an uninfected control (not recorded which). The CDR3 DNA reads TGCAGTGCTAGACTTCAGGGGGACCGCTCCTATAATTCACCCCTCCACTTT. Translated: CSARLQGDRSYNSPLHF.